Below, one T cell receptor (beta chain) is given with its context. Its matching antigen is unknown. Each case's diagnosis was confirmed by two pathologists on H&E. This record belongs to a study of immune evolution from preneoplasia to lung adenocarcinoma. Study observations and caveats: Highest clonality occurred in KRAS-mutant, not EGFR-mutant or double wild-type, nodules. Clonality was highest in normal lung, lower in later-stage lesions apparently. Top clone share appeared to fall from AAH through AIS, MIA, adenocarcinoma.

Method: immunoSEQ multiplex PCR; TCRdb's copy keeps in-frame clones and lacks some. This table has 3,600 or so clones, 75% appearing once. Germline CDR1 reads SGHDT; CDR2 reads YYEEEE. This CDR3 comprises 14 residues. Deletions cut 4 bases from V and 3 bases from J, with 14 bases between. This rearrangement joins TRBV5-6 to TRBJ2-7; D not certain. The sequenced sample was FFPE lung adenocarcinoma in situ tissue. The clonotype was recovered from a person aged 55-85 years with lung adenocarcinoma. The CDR3 sequence is CASSPWQVVYEQYF. The CDR3 DNA reads as TGTGCCAGCAGCCCGTGGCAGGTCGTCTACGAGCAGTACTTC.